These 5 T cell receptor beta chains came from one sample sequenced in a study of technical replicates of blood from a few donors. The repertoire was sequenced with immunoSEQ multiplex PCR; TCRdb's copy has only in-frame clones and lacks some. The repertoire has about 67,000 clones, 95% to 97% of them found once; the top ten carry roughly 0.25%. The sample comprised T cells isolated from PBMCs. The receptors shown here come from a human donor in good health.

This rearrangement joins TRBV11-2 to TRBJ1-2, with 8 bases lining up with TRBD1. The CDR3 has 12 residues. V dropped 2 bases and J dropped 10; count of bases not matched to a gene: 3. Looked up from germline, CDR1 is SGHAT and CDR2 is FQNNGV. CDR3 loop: CASSLWDRNYTF. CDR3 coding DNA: TGTGCCAGCAGCTTATGGGACAGGAACTACACCTTC.

The CDR3 nucleotides read TGTGCCAGCAGCCTTAGCGGGAGTATATCAACCGGGGAGCTGTTTTTT. It translates to CASSLSGSISTGELFF. The J gene is TRBJ2-2, the V gene TRBV7-9; 9 bases are a match to TRBD2. Per germline, CDR1 SEHNR and CDR2 FQNEAQ (reference sequence). V lost 5 bases, J lost 5 bases, and 9 bases stayed unmatched. The CDR3 covers 16 residues.

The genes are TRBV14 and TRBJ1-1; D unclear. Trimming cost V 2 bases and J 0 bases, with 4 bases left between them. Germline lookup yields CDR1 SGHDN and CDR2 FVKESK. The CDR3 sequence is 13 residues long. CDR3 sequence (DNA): TGTGCCAGCAGCCAATACATGAACACTGAAGCTTTCTTT. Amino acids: CASSQYMNTEAFF.

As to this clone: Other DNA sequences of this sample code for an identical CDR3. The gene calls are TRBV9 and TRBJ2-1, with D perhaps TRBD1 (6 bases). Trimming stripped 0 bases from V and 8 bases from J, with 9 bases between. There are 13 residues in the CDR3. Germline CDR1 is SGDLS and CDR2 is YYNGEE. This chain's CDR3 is CASSVGGGDEQFF. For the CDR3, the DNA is TGTGCCAGCAGCGTAGGAGGGGGTGATGAGCAGTTCTTC.

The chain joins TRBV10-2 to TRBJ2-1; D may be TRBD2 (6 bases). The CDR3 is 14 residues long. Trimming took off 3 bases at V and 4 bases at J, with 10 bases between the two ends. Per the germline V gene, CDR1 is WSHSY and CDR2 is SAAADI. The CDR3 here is CASSDIGTYNEQFF. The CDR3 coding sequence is TGCGCCAGCAGTGATATCGGGACTTACAATGAGCAGTTCTTC.